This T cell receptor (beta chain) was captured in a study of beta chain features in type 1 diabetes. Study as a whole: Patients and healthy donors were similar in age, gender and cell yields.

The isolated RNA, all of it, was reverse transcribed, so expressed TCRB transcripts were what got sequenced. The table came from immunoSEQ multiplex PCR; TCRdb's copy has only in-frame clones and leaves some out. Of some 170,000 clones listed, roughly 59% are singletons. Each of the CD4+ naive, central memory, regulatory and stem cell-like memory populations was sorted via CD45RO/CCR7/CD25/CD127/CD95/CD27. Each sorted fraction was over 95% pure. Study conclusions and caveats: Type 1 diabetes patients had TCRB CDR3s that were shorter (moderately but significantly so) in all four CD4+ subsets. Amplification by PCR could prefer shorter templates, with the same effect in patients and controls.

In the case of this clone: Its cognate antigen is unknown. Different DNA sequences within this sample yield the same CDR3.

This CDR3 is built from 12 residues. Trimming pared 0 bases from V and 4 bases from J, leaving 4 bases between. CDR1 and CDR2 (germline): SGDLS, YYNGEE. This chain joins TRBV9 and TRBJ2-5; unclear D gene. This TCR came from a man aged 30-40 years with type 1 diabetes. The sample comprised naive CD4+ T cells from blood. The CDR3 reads CASSVAGETQYF. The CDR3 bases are TGTGCCAGCAGCGTAGCGGGAGAGACCCAGTACTTC.